This is a list of T cell receptor beta chains from one sample in a study of blood T cell repertoires in COVID-19. TCRdb's copy holds only in-frame clones and misses some; the assay was immunoSEQ multiplex PCR. Of 120,000 to 150,000 clones listed, around 80% were seen once; the top ten hold about 38%. The sample taken for sequencing was peripheral blood. The receptors were gathered from a human donor in a cohort sampled during active COVID-19. Each CDR3 is given with its conserved first and last residue. D genes are given only for firm matches. Rows give clone size only sometimes, using once, few, many, or a class for an expanded clone.

v_gene	abundance	d_gene	j_gene	CDR3nt	CDR3aa
TRBV7-2	-	-	TRBJ2-4	TGTGCCAGCAGTCTTTACCCCGGGGACATTCAGTACTTC	CASSLYPGDIQYF
TRBV28	-	TRBD1	TRBJ2-1	TGTGCCAGCAGTTTAGTCCTTCAGGGGGCCCTCAATGAGCAGTTCTTC	CASSLVLQGALNEQFF
TRBV12-3/TRBV12-4	-	TRBD1	TRBJ2-7	TGTGCCAGCAGTCCGGACAGGGGTGAGCAGTACTTC	CASSPDRGEQYF
TRBV5-1	-	-	TRBJ2-2	TGCGCCAGCAGCTTGGGGTGGACATCGATCACCGGGGAGCTGTTTTTT	CASSLGWTSITGELFF
TRBV11-3	-	TRBD2	TRBJ2-1	TGTGCCAGCAGCTTAGGTGGGCCGGGGGGGTACAATGAGCAGTTCTTC	CASSLGGPGGYNEQFF
TRBV5-4	once	TRBD2	TRBJ2-5	TGTGCCAGCAGCTTCGGGACTAGCGGGGGTGTCGAGACCCAGTACTTC	CASSFGTSGGVETQYF
TRBV3-1/TRBV3-2	-	TRBD1	TRBJ1-2	TGTGCCAGCAGCCTTGAGGGGGGGACAGGCTATGGCTACACCTTC	CASSLEGGTGYGYTF
TRBV6-6	-	-	TRBJ1-1	TGTGCCAGCAGTTACTTAAGGGACTCCACTGAAGCTTTCTTT	CASSYLRDSTEAFF
TRBV18	-	-	TRBJ1-5	TGTGCCAGCGCCGACGGGAGCAATCAGCCCCAGCATTTT	CASADGSNQPQHF
TRBV5-1	few	-	TRBJ1-1	TGCGCCAGCAGCTTGAGGGGCGAGTCTGAAGCTTTCTTT	CASSLRGESEAFF
TRBV30	-	-	TRBJ1-2	TGTGCCTGGAGGCGGGGGGGCTACACCTTC	CAWRRGGYTF
TRBV12-3/TRBV12-4	-	TRBD2	TRBJ2-1	TGTGCCAGCACCTCACTGGTGAGCGGGAGTGTCTTC	CASTSLVSGSVF
TRBV27	-	-	TRBJ1-2	TGTGCCAGCAGTCATGCTAACTATGGCTACACCTTC	CASSHANYGYTF
TRBV28	-	-	TRBJ1-5	TGTGCCAGCAGTCCCCCCCCGGGGGGGTATAGCAATCAGCCCCAGCATTTT	CASSPPPGGYSNQPQHF
TRBV19	-	TRBD1	TRBJ2-2	TGTGCCAGTAGTGGCCGGGACAGGGGAGGCTCCGGGGAGCTGTTTTTT	CASSGRDRGGSGELFF
TRBV7-2	few	TRBD1	TRBJ2-2	TGTGCCAGCAGCCTCCGACAGGGGGACACCGGGGAGCTGTTTTTT	CASSLRQGDTGELFF
TRBV18	few	-	TRBJ2-7	TGTGCCAGCTCCCCCCAGGGAGGCTCCTACGAGCAGTACTTC	CASSPQGGSYEQYF
TRBV10-2	-	-	TRBJ2-7	TGCGCCAGCAGTCCGGGGGTAAAGGTCTACGAGCAGTACTTC	CASSPGVKVYEQYF
TRBV11-1	-	-	TRBJ2-1	TGTGCCAGCAGCCGACCTGGAGGGGACTACAATGAGCAGTTCTTC	CASSRPGGDYNEQFF
TRBV10-3	once	-	TRBJ1-2	TGTGCCATCAGTGGAGTACAGAATGCCTATGGCTACACCTTC	CAISGVQNAYGYTF
TRBV19	-	TRBD2	TRBJ2-5	TGTGCCAGTAGTTTTCAGCGGGGCCAAGAGACCCAGTACTTC	CASSFQRGQETQYF
TRBV5-1	-	TRBD2	TRBJ2-5	TGCGCCAGCAGCCCCGGGACTAGCAGAGAGACCCAGTACTTC	CASSPGTSRETQYF
TRBV7-2	-	TRBD1	TRBJ1-2	TGTGCCAGCAGAAGGGACAGGGGCTCGGTCGGCTACACCTTC	CASRRDRGSVGYTF
TRBV4-2	-	-	TRBJ2-3	TGTGCCAGCAGACGGGAAAGGAACACAGATACGCAGTATTTT	CASRRERNTDTQYF
TRBV27	-	-	TRBJ2-2	TGTGCCAGCACCGGCAGGCTCCCGAACACCGGGGAGCTGTTTTTT	CASTGRLPNTGELFF
TRBV28	-	TRBD1	TRBJ2-5	TGTGCCAGCAGTCCCCCGGGACAGGGATGGGAGACCCAGTACTTC	CASSPPGQGWETQYF
TRBV20-1	-	TRBD1	TRBJ2-5	TGCAGTGCTAGTCATTCCACAGGGGGCCTAATGGCCCAGTACTTC	CSASHSTGGLMAQYF
TRBV28	-	-	TRBJ1-4	TGTGCCAGCAGTCCCCTATATCCAACTAATGAAAAACTGTTTTTT	CASSPLYPTNEKLFF
TRBV18	-	-	TRBJ1-1	TGTGCCAGCTCACGGGGGGGTGAAGCTTTCTTT	CASSRGGEAFF
TRBV9	-	-	TRBJ1-2	TGTGCCAGCAGTAGCGGGGGCCCTGGGTATGGCTACACCTTC	CASSSGGPGYGYTF
TRBV11-3	few	-	TRBJ1-2	TGTGCCAGCAGCCTCGGGATAAACTATGGCTACACCTTC	CASSLGINYGYTF
TRBV19	once	-	TRBJ1-4	TGTGCCAGTAGTTTGGTCCAGGGCAAACTGTTTTTT	CASSLVQGKLFF
TRBV3-1/TRBV3-2	-	-	TRBJ1-1	TGTGCCAGCAGCCAAGATCTGGGGGGGGAAGCTTTCTTT	CASSQDLGGEAFF
TRBV14	-	TRBD1	TRBJ2-2	TGTGCCAGCAGCCAAGAGAGGACAGGGCCCCCGGAGGAGCTGTTTTTT	CASSQERTGPPEELFF
TRBV19	once	TRBD1	TRBJ2-1	TGTGCCAGTAGTATAGATTCGAGGAGGAGACAGGGGATTTTTGAGCAGTTCTTC	CASSIDSRRRQGIFEQFF
TRBV10-3	few	TRBD2	TRBJ2-2	TGTGCCATCAGTTCCCAGGGGATACTAGCGGGCGGGGAGCTGTTTTTT	CAISSQGILAGGELFF
TRBV11-2	-	-	TRBJ2-1	TGTGCCAGCAGCTTAGAGAGGAGGGGCGAGCAGTTCTTC	CASSLERRGEQFF